Listed below are T cell receptor beta chains from one sample, sequenced in a study of glioma-infiltrating T cells. TCRdb reprocessed the multiplex PCR reads with MiXCR, giving one entry per CDR3 protein. The table includes some 12,000 distinct CDR3 sequences, around 27% detected once. The source material was glioma tissue, nonneoplastic brain tissue, or PBMCs (not recorded which). These receptors were taken from a human donor with low-grade glioma or glioblastoma, undergoing nonglioma brain surgery, or in good health (not recorded which). Both conserved end residues are part of each CDR3. A D gene is named only where the DNA matches it firmly. The size entry is marked missing in some rows and otherwise reads once, few, many or a size class.

size	D	V	J	DNA	CDR3
medium-sized	TRBD2	TRBV20-1	TRBJ2-1	TGCAGTGCTCCTAGCGGGAGCGTCTCCTACAATGAGCAGTTCTTC	CSAPSGSVSYNEQFF
many	.	TRBV10-2	TRBJ2-7	TGCGCCAGCAGTGATCTGGCCTTAGGGGCTAACGAGCAGTACTTC	CASSDLALGANEQYF
many	.	TRBV6-1	TRBJ2-3	TGTGCCGCCCGTTCCCTTAGTATTCCAGATACGCAGTATTTT	CAARSLSIPDTQYF
many	.	TRBV27	TRBJ1-2	TGTGCCAGCAGTTTGACACCAGACTATGGCTACACCTTC	CASSLTPDYGYTF
few	.	TRBV5-8	TRBJ2-1	TGTGCCAGCAATGCGAGGTTCAATGAGCAGTTCTTC	CASNARFNEQFF
.	TRBD2	TRBV7-2	TRBJ2-3	TGTGCCAGCAGCTTATTCCGTCGACTAGCGGGAGGGGCCGGAACAGATACGCAGTATTTT	CASSLFRRLAGGAGTDTQYF
.	TRBD1	TRBV5-1	TRBJ2-7	TGCGCCAGCAGCTTTGAAGGGACAGGAAACTACGAGCAGTACTTC	CASSFEGTGNYEQYF
many	.	TRBV6-1	TRBJ1-4	TGTGCCAGCAACACAGGAAATGAAAAACTGTTTTTT	CASNTGNEKLFF
many	TRBD2	TRBV20-1	TRBJ2-1	TGCAGTGCTAGAGATCCTCGAACTAGCGGGAGCGAGCAGTTCTTC	CSARDPRTSGSEQFF
.	TRBD1	TRBV13	TRBJ1-1	TGTGCCACCAAGCAGGGGGTCGACACTGAAGCTTTCTTT	CATKQGVDTEAFF
.	.	TRBV2	TRBJ1-5	TGTGCCAGCAGTGAGACAGCCGGCAATCAGCCCCAGCATTTT	CASSETAGNQPQHF
.	TRBD1	TRBV24-1	TRBJ2-5	TGTGCCACCAGTCCCAGGACAGGGGGTCTAGAGACCCAGTACTTC	CATSPRTGGLETQYF
large	.	TRBV20-1	TRBJ1-5	TGCAGTGTAGGGGGAGACAATCAGCCCCAGCATTTT	CSVGGDNQPQHF
.	.	TRBV14	TRBJ2-5	TGTGCCAGCAGCCAAGAAAGCAAAAAAGAGACCCAGTACTTC	CASSQESKKETQYF
medium-sized	.	TRBV6-1	TRBJ2-7	TGTGCCAGCAGTGCTCCGGGGGAGCAGTACTTC	CASSAPGEQYF
.	TRBD2	TRBV5-1	TRBJ2-5	TGCGCCAGCAGCTACTCAGCTACTAGCGGGAGAGAGGGTACTACCCAGTACTTC	CASSYSATSGREGTTQYF
.	.	TRBV5-4	TRBJ2-1	TGTGCCAGCAGCTTGGGTTTAACGGTATCATACAATGAGCAGTTCTTC	CASSLGLTVSYNEQFF
many	.	TRBV20-1	TRBJ2-1	TGCAGTGCTAGAGATATTGGGTCAGACTACAATGAGCAGTTCTTC	CSARDIGSDYNEQFF
.	.	TRBV14	TRBJ1-2	TGTGCCAGCAGCCTCTTCCCGGGATACTATGGCTACACCTTC	CASSLFPGYYGYTF
medium-sized	.	TRBV19	TRBJ1-5	TGTGCCAGTAGGACCTTGGGACGGGAGTATCAGCCCCAGCATTTT	CASRTLGREYQPQHF
few	TRBD1	TRBV28	TRBJ2-1	TGTGCCAGCAGTAAGGGGGACAGGACCAATGAGCAGTTCTTC	CASSKGDRTNEQFF
.	.	TRBV3-1	TRBJ1-4	TGTGCCAGCAGCCAAGGACAGAGGGCAACTAATGAAAAACTGTTTTTT	CASSQGQRATNEKLFF
.	.	TRBV12-5	TRBJ1-1	TGTGCTAGGACTTATTTCGTTCGAGTGAACACTGAAGCTTTCTTT	CARTYFVRVNTEAFF
few	TRBD1	TRBV2	TRBJ2-6	TGTGCCAGCACCTGGGGGCAGGGGGCCTCTGGGGCCAACGTCCTGACTTTC	CASTWGQGASGANVLTF